The rows below give T cell receptor beta chains drawn from one sample of a study of cytomegalovirus exposure and HLA in healthy donors. Libraries were prepared by immunoSEQ multiplex PCR; TCRdb keeps only in-frame clonotypes and omits some of them. The sample contains 85,000 to 130,000 clones, 75% of which appear only once. Sequenced sample: PBMCs. The receptor source for this set is a male donor in good health and CMV-seropositive. The CDR3 runs from the conserved cysteine through the conserved F or W. The D gene is left open where the match is weak. Clone size is not always given. Where it is, it says once, few, many or a class for expanded clones.

TRBV27	NA	NA	TRBJ2-5	CASSLIGRFSTRRYQETQYF	TGTGCCAGCAGTTTAATCGGTCGATTCTCCACGCGTCGGTACCAAGAGACCCAGTACTTC
TRBV6-5	NA	TRBD1	TRBJ2-7	CASRDRFGYEQYF	TGTGCCAGCAGGGACAGGTTTGGGTACGAGCAGTACTTC
TRBV30	NA	NA	TRBJ2-7	CAWSVYLGEQCF	TGTGCCTGGAGTGTATATTTGGGCGAGCAGTGCTTC
TRBV29-1	few	TRBD2	TRBJ2-1	CSVKVGGDEQFF	TGCAGCGTTAAGGTCGGGGGGGATGAGCAGTTCTTC
TRBV28	NA	NA	TRBJ2-7	CASSFQSLGSYEQYF	TGTGCCAGCAGTTTTCAATCCCTCGGTTCCTACGAGCAGTACTTC
TRBV7-8	few	NA	TRBJ2-4	CASSLGQMDIQYF	TGTGCCAGCAGCTTAGGCCAGATGGACATTCAGTACTTC
TRBV7-9	NA	TRBD1	TRBJ2-3	CASSQITGGADTQYF	TGTGCCAGCAGCCAGATAACAGGGGGAGCAGATACGCAGTATTTT
TRBV6-4	NA	TRBD2	TRBJ2-5	CASSEEAGGPKETQYF	TGTGCCAGCAGCGAAGAAGCGGGGGGGCCGAAAGAGACCCAGTACTTC
TRBV12-5	NA	NA	TRBJ2-1	CASGLGAGGGNEQFF	TGTGCTAGTGGTTTGGGTGCAGGGGGAGGTAATGAGCAGTTCTTC
TRBV6-1	NA	NA	TRBJ1-5	CASSEVRGNQPQHF	TGTGCCAGCAGTGAAGTAAGGGGGAATCAGCCCCAGCATTTT
TRBV2	NA	TRBD1	TRBJ2-5	CASRSGTGYGQETQYF	TGTGCCAGCAGATCCGGGACAGGGTATGGCCAAGAGACCCAGTACTTC
TRBV4-1	NA	TRBD1	TRBJ2-7	CASSQLYRGPYEQYF	TGCGCCAGCAGCCAGCTTTACAGGGGGCCCTACGAGCAGTACTTC
TRBV5-4	NA	TRBD1	TRBJ1-2	CASSWGQGNYGYTF	TGTGCCAGCAGCTGGGGACAGGGTAACTATGGCTACACCTTC
TRBV7-9	NA	NA	TRBJ1-4	CASSPRGVGEKLFF	TGTGCCAGCAGCCCCAGGGGTGTAGGTGAAAAACTGTTTTTT
TRBV5-4	NA	NA	TRBJ1-2	CASSLSAAETNYGYTF	TGTGCCAGCAGCTTGTCGGCGGCAGAAACTAACTATGGCTACACCTTC
TRBV10-1	NA	NA	TRBJ1-1	CASSENMNTEAFF	TGCGCCAGCAGTGAAAATATGAACACTGAAGCTTTCTTT
TRBV19	once	TRBD1	TRBJ1-1	CASTPGGSMNTEAFF	TGTGCCAGTACCCCAGGGGGTTCCATGAACACTGAAGCTTTCTTT
TRBV25-1	NA	NA	TRBJ2-3	CASSEVGGGIMDTQYF	TGTGCCAGCAGTGAAGTGGGCGGGGGCATCATGGATACGCAGTATTTT
TRBV5-1	NA	NA	TRBJ1-2	CASSLSGIYGYTF	TGCGCCAGCAGCTTGTCGGGTATTTATGGCTACACCTTC
TRBV5-5	NA	NA	TRBJ1-6	CASSLSSSYNSPLHF	TGTGCCAGCAGCTTGTCTAGCTCCTATAATTCACCCCTCCACTTT
TRBV29-1	NA	NA	TRBJ2-6	CSVDSGANVLTF	TGCAGCGTTGATAGTGGGGCCAACGTCCTGACTTTC
TRBV21-1	once	NA	TRBJ2-2	CASSNRGKATGELFF	TGTGCCAGCAGCAACCGGGGGAAGGCCACCGGGGAGCTGTTTTTT
TRBV19	NA	NA	TRBJ2-7	CASSLNGGGQYYEQYF	TGTGCCAGTAGTTTGAATGGTGGTGGACAGTACTACGAGCAGTACTTC
TRBV27	NA	TRBD2	TRBJ2-1	CASSSPSGGTNEQFF	TGTGCCAGCAGTTCCCCTAGCGGGGGGACCAATGAGCAGTTCTTC
TRBV30	NA	NA	TRBJ1-6	CAWSPRAFGGNSPLHF	TGTGCCTGGAGTCCCCGGGCCTTCGGGGGGAATTCACCCCTCCACTTT
TRBV14	NA	NA	TRBJ1-1	CASSQEWGRVNTEAFF	TGTGCCAGCAGCCAAGAATGGGGGCGCGTGAACACTGAAGCTTTCTTT
TRBV28	once	TRBD2	TRBJ2-3	CASSRGLAGGLMDTQYF	TGTGCCAGCAGCCGGGGACTAGCGGGGGGGTTAATGGATACGCAGTATTTT
TRBV5-1	NA	NA	TRBJ1-2	CASSPLDSYGYTF	TGCGCCAGCAGTCCCCTGGACAGCTATGGCTACACCTTC
TRBV18	NA	TRBD2	TRBJ2-1	CASSPSGGAYGREQFF	TGTGCCAGCTCACCTAGCGGGGGGGCCTACGGCAGGGAGCAGTTCTTC
TRBV7-9	once	TRBD1	TRBJ2-7	CASSLRQGWHYEQYF	TGTGCCAGCAGCTTAAGACAGGGCTGGCACTACGAGCAGTACTTC
TRBV4-1	NA	NA	TRBJ1-3	CASSQDSRETLGNTIYF	TGCGCCAGCAGCCAAGATAGCCGGGAGACCCTTGGAAACACCATATATTTT
TRBV5-4	once	NA	TRBJ2-3	CASSPRGGVRDTQYF	TGTGCCAGCAGCCCTAGGGGGGGGGTAAGAGATACGCAGTATTTT
TRBV28	NA	NA	TRBJ1-3	CASIGGAFGNTIYF	TGTGCCAGCATCGGGGGGGCGTTCGGAAACACCATATATTTT
TRBV5-5	few	NA	TRBJ1-1	CASSLVSPTVNTEAFF	TGTGCCAGCAGCTTGGTCTCCCCGACAGTGAACACTGAAGCTTTCTTT
TRBV9	NA	NA	TRBJ2-7	CASSVETGHSYEQYF	TGTGCCAGCAGCGTAGAAACAGGCCACTCCTACGAGCAGTACTTC
TRBV6-4	NA	TRBD1	TRBJ2-1	CASSDSTGGYNEQFF	TGTGCCAGCAGTGACTCGACAGGGGGCTACAATGAGCAGTTCTTC
TRBV11-2	NA	NA	TRBJ2-7	CASSLGRGMSYEQYF	TGTGCCAGCAGCTTAGGGAGGGGCATGTCCTACGAGCAGTACTTC
TRBV4-1	NA	NA	TRBJ1-5	CASSQEGRLGPQHF	TGCGCCAGCAGCCAAGAAGGTCGACTCGGTCCCCAGCATTTT
TRBV9	NA	NA	TRBJ1-1	CASSVLGGTEAFF	TGTGCCAGCAGCGTACTGGGGGGCACTGAAGCTTTCTTT
TRBV6-5	few	TRBD1	TRBJ1-1	CASSYMIGQGSTEAFF	TGTGCCAGCAGTTATATGATAGGACAGGGGTCCACTGAAGCTTTCTTT